This record looks at one TCR beta chain sequence and its context. This sample was included in a study of blood T cell repertoires in COVID-19. Germline assignment: CDR1 MNHEY and CDR2 SVGAGI. This CDR3 spans 15 amino acids. Germline trimming cut 5 bases from V and 3 bases from J; bases unmatched to any gene: 6. Libraries were prepared by immunoSEQ multiplex PCR; TCRdb keeps only in-frame clonotypes and omits some of them. The data show over 250,000 clones, approximately 84% seen once. Sequenced input: peripheral blood. The chain employs TRBV6-5 and TRBJ1-1; 10 bases align to TRBD1. This receptor was identified in a human donor with COVID-19, enrolled during active disease. The donor label of this sample is uncertain. DNA for the CDR3: TGTGCCAGCAGTCTTGACAGGGGGCAGGACACTGAAGCTTTCTTT. This sequence encodes CASSLDRGQDTEAFF.